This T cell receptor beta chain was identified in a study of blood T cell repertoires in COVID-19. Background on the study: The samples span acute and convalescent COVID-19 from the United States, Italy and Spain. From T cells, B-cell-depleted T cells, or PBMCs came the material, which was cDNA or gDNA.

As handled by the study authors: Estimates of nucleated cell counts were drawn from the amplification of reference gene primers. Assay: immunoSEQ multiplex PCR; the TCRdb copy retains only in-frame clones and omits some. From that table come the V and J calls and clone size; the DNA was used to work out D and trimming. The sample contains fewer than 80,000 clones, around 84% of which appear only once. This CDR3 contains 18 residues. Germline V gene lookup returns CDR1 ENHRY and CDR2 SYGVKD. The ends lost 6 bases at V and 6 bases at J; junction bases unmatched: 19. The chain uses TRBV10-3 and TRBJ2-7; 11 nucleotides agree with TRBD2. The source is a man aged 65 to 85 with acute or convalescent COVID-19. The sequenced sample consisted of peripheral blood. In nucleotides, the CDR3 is TGTGCCATCAGAAGTGCTAGCGGGGGGCCGATAACGTTGTTCGAGCAGTACTTC. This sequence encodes CAIRSASGGPITLFEQYF.